This TCR beta chain was identified in a study of T cell responses to AZD1222 COVID-19 vaccine. Looked up from germline, CDR1 is KGHDR and CDR2 is SFDVKD. The CDR3 is 17 amino acids. V shed 6 bases and J 2 bases; nucleotides not matched to a gene: 15. Here immunoSEQ multiplex PCR was the method, and the copy in TCRdb shows in-frame clones only, minus some. The data contain some 160,000 clones, about nine tenths of them seen just once; the ten biggest clones take up just under 2%. The receptor was isolated from an adult who received the AZD1222 COVID-19 vaccine. Sequencing was performed on peripheral blood, taken 28 days after the second AZD1222 dose. The chain joins TRBV24-1 to TRBJ2-7, with 7 bases fitting TRBD2. The CDR3 here is CATSIKSRDYQTYEQYF. The CDR3 bases are TGTGCCACCAGTATAAAATCCCGGGACTACCAGACCTACGAGCAGTACTTC.